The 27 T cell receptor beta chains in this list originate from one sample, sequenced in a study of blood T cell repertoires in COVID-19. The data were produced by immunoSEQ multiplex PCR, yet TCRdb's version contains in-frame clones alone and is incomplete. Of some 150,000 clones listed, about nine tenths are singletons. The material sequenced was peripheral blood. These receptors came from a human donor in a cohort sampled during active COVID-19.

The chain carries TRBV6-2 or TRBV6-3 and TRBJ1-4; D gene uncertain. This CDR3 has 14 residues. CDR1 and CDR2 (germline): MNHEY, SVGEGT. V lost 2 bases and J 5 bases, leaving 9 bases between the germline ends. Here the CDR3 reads CASSYEGVNEKLFF. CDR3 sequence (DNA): TGTGCCAGCAGTTACGAGGGCGTCAATGAAAAACTGTTTTTT.

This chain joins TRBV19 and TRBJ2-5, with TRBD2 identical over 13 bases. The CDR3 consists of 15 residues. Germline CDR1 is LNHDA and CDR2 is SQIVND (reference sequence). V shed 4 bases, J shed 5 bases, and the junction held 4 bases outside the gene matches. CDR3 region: CASSTPGLAGETQYF. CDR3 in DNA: TGTGCCAGTAGTACCCCGGGACTAGCGGGGGAGACCCAGTACTTC.

The CDR3 sequence: CASSLQSNSYEQYF. CDR3 nucleotides: TGTGCCAGCTCACTTCAGTCAAACTCCTACGAGCAGTACTTC. This chain links TRBV18 with TRBJ2-7; the D is unclear. CDR1 and CDR2 from the germline V gene are KGHSH and LQKENI. This CDR3 contains 14 residues. Deletions cut 4 bases from V and 0 bases from J, with 10 bases between.

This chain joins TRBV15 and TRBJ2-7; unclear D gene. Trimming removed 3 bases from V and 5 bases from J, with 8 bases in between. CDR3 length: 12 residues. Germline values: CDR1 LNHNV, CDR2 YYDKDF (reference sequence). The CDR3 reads CATSSHLDEQYF. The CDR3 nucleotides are TGTGCCACCAGCAGCCACTTAGACGAGCAGTACTTC.

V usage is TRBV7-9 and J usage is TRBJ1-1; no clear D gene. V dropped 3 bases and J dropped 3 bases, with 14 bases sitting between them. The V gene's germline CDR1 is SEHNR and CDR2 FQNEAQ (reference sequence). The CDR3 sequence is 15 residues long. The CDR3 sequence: CASSFQELRDTEAFF. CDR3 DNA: TGTGCCAGCAGCTTTCAAGAGTTACGAGACACTGAAGCTTTCTTT.

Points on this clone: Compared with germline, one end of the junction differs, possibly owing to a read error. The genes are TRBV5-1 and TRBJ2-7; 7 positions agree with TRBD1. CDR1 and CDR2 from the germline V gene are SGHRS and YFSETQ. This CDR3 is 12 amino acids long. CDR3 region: CASSLEGPGQHF. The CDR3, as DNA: TGCGCCAGCAGCTTGGAGGGGCCGGGACAGCACTTC.

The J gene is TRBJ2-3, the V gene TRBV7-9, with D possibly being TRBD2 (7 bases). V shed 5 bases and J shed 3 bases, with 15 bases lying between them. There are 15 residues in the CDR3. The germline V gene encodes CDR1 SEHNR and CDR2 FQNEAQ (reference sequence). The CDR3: CASSPEGGGTDTQYF. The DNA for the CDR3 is TGTGCCAGCAGCCCAGAGGGAGGGGGGACAGATACGCAGTATTTT.

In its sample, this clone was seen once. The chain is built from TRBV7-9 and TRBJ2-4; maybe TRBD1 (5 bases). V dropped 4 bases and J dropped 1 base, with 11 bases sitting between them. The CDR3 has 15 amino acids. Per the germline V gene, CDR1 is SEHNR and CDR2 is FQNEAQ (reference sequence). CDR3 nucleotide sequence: TGTGCCAGCAGCTCCAAGTCAGGGGCCAAAAACATTCAGTACTTC. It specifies CASSSKSGAKNIQYF. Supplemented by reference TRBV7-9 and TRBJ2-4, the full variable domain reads DTGVSQNPRHKITKRGQNVTFRCDPISEHNRLYWYRQTLGQGPEFLTYFQNEAQLEKSRLLSDRFSAERPKGSFSTLEIQRTEQGDSAMYLCASSSKSGAKNIQYFGAGTRLSVL.

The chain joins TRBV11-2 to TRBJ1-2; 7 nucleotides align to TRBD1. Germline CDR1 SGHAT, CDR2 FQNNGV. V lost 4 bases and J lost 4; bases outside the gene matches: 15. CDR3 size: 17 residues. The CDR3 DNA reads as TGTGCCAGCAGCTACGACAGGGCGGGGCCTTCGTCCTATGGCTACACCTTC. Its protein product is CASSYDRAGPSSYGYTF.

This CDR3 is CASSYSRGEGYTF. The CDR3 DNA reads as TGTGCCAGCAGTTACTCCAGGGGAGAAGGCTACACCTTC. J is TRBJ1-2 and V is TRBV6-2 or TRBV6-3; maybe TRBD1 (6 bases). Between the trimmed V and J ends, which lost 0 bases and 8 bases, there was a span of 10 bases. The germline CDR1 and CDR2 sequences are MNHEY and SVGEGT. The CDR3 covers 13 residues.

CDR3 loop: CASSYGGELNEQFF. The DNA for the CDR3 is TGTGCCAGCAGTTACGGCGGGGAACTAAATGAGCAGTTCTTC. The chain combines TRBV6-6 with TRBJ2-1, with D maybe TRBD2 (6 bases). V was shortened by 2 bases and J by 7 bases, with 12 bases between the two germline ends. From germline, CDR1 is MNHNY and CDR2 SVGAGI (reference sequence). The CDR3 sequence is 14 residues long.

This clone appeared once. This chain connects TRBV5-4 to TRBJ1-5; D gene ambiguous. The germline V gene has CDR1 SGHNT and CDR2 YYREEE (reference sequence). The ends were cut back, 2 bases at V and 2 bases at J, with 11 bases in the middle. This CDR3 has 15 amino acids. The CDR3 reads CASSFAGMRNQPQHF. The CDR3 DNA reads TGTGCCAGCAGCTTTGCGGGGATGCGCAATCAGCCCCAGCATTTT.

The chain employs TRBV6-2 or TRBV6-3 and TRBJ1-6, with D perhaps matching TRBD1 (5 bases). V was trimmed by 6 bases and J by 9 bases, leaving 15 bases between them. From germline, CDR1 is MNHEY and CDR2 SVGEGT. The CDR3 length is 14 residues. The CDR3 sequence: CASSLQLQASPLHF. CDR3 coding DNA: TGTGCCAGCAGCCTCCAGTTACAGGCTTCACCCCTCCACTTT.

The CDR3 loop is CAWRGANSPLHF. CDR3 coding DNA: TGTGCCTGGCGCGGGGCGAATTCACCCCTCCACTTT. The chain couples TRBV30 to TRBJ1-6; D perhaps matches TRBD1 (5 bases). This CDR3 has 12 amino acids. Germline CDR1 reads GTSNPN; CDR2 reads SVGIG (reference sequence). The V and J ends lost 5 bases and 7 bases respectively, with 9 bases between them.

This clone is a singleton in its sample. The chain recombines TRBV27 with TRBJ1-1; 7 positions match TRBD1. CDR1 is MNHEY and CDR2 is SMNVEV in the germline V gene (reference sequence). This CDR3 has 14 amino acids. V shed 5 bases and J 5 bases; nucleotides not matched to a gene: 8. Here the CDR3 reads CASSPRQGRTEAFF. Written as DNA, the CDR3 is TGTGCCAGCAGTCCTCGACAGGGACGAACTGAAGCTTTCTTT.

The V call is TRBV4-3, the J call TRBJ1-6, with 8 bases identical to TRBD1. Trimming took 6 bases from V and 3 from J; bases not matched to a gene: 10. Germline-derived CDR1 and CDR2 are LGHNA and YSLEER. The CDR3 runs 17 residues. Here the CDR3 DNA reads TGCGCCAGCAGTCAGTCGACAGGGGATCACTATAATTCACCCCTCCACTTT. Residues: CASSQSTGDHYNSPLHF.

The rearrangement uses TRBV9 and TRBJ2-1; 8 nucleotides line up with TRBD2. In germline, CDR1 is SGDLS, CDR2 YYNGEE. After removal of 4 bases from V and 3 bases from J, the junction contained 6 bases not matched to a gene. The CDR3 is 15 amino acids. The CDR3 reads CASSPTGTSYNEQFF. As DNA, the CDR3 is TGTGCCAGCAGCCCTACCGGGACTAGCTACAATGAGCAGTTCTTC.

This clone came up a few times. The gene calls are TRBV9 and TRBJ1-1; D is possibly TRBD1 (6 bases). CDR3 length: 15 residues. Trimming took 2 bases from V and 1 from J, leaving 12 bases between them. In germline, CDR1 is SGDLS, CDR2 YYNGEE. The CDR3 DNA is TGTGCCAGCAGCGTGGAACCGGACAGGAACACTGAAGCTTTCTTT. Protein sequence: CASSVEPDRNTEAFF.

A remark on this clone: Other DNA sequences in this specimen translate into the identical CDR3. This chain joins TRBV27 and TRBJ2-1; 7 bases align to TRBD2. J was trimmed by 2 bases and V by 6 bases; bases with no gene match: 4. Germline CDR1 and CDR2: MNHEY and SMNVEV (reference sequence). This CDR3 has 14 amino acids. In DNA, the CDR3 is TGTGCCAGCAGACTTCGGGGGGCCTACAATGAGCAGTTCTTC. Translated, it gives CASRLRGAYNEQFF.

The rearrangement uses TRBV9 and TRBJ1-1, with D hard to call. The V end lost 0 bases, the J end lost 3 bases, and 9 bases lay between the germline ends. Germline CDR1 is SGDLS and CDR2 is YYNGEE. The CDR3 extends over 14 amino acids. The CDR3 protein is CASSVAPGYTEAFF. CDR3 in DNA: TGTGCCAGCAGCGTAGCGCCGGGTTACACTGAAGCTTTCTTT.

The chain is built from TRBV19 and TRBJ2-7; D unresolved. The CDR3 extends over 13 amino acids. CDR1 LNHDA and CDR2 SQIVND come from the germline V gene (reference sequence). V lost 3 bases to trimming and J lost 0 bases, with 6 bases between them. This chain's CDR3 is CASSIGTSYEQYF. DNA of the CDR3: TGTGCCAGTAGTATCGGTACCTCCTACGAGCAGTACTTC. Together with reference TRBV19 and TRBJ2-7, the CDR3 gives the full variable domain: DGGITQSPKYLFRKEGQNVTLSCEQNLNHDAMYWYRQDPGQGLRLIYYSQIVNDFQKGDIAEGYSVSREKKESFPLTVTSAQKNPTAFYLCASSIGTSYEQYFGPGTRLTVT.

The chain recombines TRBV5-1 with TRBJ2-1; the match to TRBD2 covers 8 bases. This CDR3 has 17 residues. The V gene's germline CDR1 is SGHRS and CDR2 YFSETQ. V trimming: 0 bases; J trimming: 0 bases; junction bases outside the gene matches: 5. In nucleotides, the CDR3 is TGCGCCAGCAGCTTGGACGGGGGGGTAAGCTCCTACAATGAGCAGTTCTTC. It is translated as CASSLDGGVSSYNEQFF.

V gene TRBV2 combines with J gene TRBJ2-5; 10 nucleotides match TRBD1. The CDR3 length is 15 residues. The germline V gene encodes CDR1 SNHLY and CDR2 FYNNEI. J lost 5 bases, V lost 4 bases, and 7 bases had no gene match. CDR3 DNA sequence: TGTGCCAGCAGTGTTGACAGGGGGCAGTCGGAGACCCAGTACTTC. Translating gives CASSVDRGQSETQYF. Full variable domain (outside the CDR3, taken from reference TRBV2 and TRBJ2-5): EPEVTQTPSHQVTQMGQEVILRCVPISNHLYFYWYRQILGQKVEFLVSFYNNEISEKSEIFDDQFSVERPDGSNFTLKIRSTKLEDSAMYFCASSVDRGQSETQYFGPGTRLLVL.

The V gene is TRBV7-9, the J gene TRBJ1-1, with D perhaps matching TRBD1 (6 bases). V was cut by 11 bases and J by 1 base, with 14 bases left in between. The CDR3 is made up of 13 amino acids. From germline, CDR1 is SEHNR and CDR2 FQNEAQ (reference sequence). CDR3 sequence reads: CAEGELKNTEAFF. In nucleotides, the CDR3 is TGTGCCGAGGGGGAGCTGAAGAACACTGAAGCTTTCTTT.

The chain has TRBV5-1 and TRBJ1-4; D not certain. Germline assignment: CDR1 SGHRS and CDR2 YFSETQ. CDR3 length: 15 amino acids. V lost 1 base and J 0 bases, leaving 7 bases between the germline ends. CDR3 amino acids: CASSLSTATNEKLFF. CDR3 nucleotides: TGCGCCAGCAGCTTGAGTACAGCAACTAATGAAAAACTGTTTTTT.

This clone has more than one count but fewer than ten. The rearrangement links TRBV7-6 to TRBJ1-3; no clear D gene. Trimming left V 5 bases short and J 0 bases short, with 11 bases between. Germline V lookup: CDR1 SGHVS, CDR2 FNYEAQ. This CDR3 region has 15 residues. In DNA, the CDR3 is TGTGCCAGCAGCCCGACGGAGAGCTCTGGAAACACCATATATTTT. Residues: CASSPTESSGNTIYF.

CDR3 amino acids: CASSISEGLSYGYTF. CDR3 coding DNA: TGTGCCAGTAGTATATCAGAGGGACTTAGCTATGGCTACACCTTC. The chain uses TRBV19 and TRBJ1-2; weak D call: TRBD1 (5 bases). The CDR3 sequence is 15 residues long. V was clipped by 2 bases and J by 4 bases, with 14 bases between them. The germline V gene has CDR1 LNHDA and CDR2 SQIVND (reference sequence).